Presented here are 16 T cell receptor beta chains from one specimen sequenced in a study of a mutant IDH1 vaccine in newly diagnosed glioma. Time point noted: week 35, safety follow-up. Every vaccination contained 300 ug of the mutant IDH1 20-mer peptide and was paired with topical imiquimod. These receptors have no identified antigens. TCRdb keeps only in-frame clones here, not all; method: immunoSEQ multiplex PCR. In the table there are about 56,000 clones, 85% to 90% of which are singletons. The sample was PBMCs, taken from a glioma patient whose treatment included an IDH1 peptide vaccine. The receptors originated from a man aged 35 to 55 with glioma.

This clone is labeled medium-sized (0.01 to 0.1%). The V gene is TRBV7-8, the J gene TRBJ1-4, with 7 positions matching TRBD1. V lost 5 bases, J lost 2 bases, and 2 bases stayed unmatched. Germline CDR1 reads SGHVS; CDR2 reads FQNEAQ. CDR3 size: 14 residues. CDR3 sequence: CASSGRGTNEKLFF. CDR3 DNA sequence: TGTGCCAGCAGCGGCAGGGGGACTAATGAAAAACTGTTTTTT. Based on the CDR3 plus reference TRBV7-8 and TRBJ1-4, the full variable domain is GAGVSQSPRYKVAKRGQDVALRCDPISGHVSLFWYQQALGQGPEFLTYFQNEAQLDKSGLPSDRFFAERPEGSVSTLKIQRTQQEDSAVYLCASSGRGTNEKLFFGSGTQLSVL.

V and J are TRBV15 and TRBJ1-2, with D possibly TRBD1 on 5 matching bases. V was pared by 1 base and J by 2 bases, with 8 bases between. This CDR3 is built from 14 residues. CDR1 LNHNV and CDR2 YYDKDF come from the germline V gene (reference sequence). Here the CDR3 DNA reads TGTGCCACCAGCAGAGGGGACGGGAACTATGGCTACACCTTC. It is translated as CATSRGDGNYGYTF.

CDR3: CASSPPAGVGNIQYF. For the CDR3, the DNA is TGTGCCAGTAGCCCCCCAGCGGGAGTCGGAAACATTCAGTACTTC. The chain links TRBV19 to TRBJ2-4, with TRBD2 matching over 8 bases. J gave up 6 bases and V 6 bases, and 10 bases lay outside the gene matches. Germline CDR1 and CDR2: LNHDA and SQIVND (reference sequence). The CDR3 consists of 15 residues. Full variable domain (rest looked up from reference TRBV19 and TRBJ2-4): DGGITQSPKYLFRKEGQNVTLSCEQNLNHDAMYWYRQDPGQGLRLIYYSQIVNDFQKGDIAEGYSVSREKKESFPLTVTSAQKNPTAFYLCASSPPAGVGNIQYFGAGTRLSVL.

J is TRBJ2-1 and V is TRBV29-1; 13 bases align to TRBD2. The germline CDR1 and CDR2 sequences are SQVTM and ANQGSEA. The CDR3 runs to 18 residues. Trimming took 3 bases from V and 8 from J; bases not matched to a gene: 16. DNA for the CDR3: TGCAGCGTTGAGGGCGCCGGCACTAGCGGGAGGGCCTATGATGAGCAGTTCTTC. Residues: CSVEGAGTSGRAYDEQFF.

The chain carries TRBV27 and TRBJ2-7; D gene uncertain. CDR1 MNHEY and CDR2 SMNVEV come from the germline V gene (reference sequence). The CDR3 sequence is 13 residues long. V was pared by 0 bases and J by 4 bases, with 7 bases between. CDR3: CASSLSPSYEQYF. The CDR3 nucleotides are TGTGCCAGCAGTTTATCCCCGTCTTACGAGCAGTACTTC.

V and J are TRBV6-1 and TRBJ1-5, with D possibly TRBD1 on 5 matching bases. This CDR3 has 15 amino acids. V gave up 6 bases and J gave up 0 bases, with 12 bases separating them. Germline assignment: CDR1 MNHNS and CDR2 SASEGT. The CDR3 here is CASRTGRASNQPQHF. The CDR3 DNA reads as TGTGCCAGCAGGACGGGGCGGGCTAGCAATCAGCCCCAGCATTTT.

V gene TRBV13 combines with J gene TRBJ1-2; D is ambiguous. Germline V CDR1 and CDR2: PRHDT, FYEKMQ (reference sequence). V was pared by 5 bases and J by 8 bases, with 12 bases between. The CDR3 covers 12 residues. The CDR3 DNA sequence: TGTGCCAGCAGCCCGGAATGGGCCGGCTACACCTTC. Residues: CASSPEWAGYTF. The variable domain in full, with the rest retrieved from reference TRBV13 and TRBJ1-2, is AAGVIQSPRHLIKEKRETATLKCYPIPRHDTVYWYQQGPGQDPQFLISFYEKMQSDKGSIPDRFSAQQFSDYHSELNMSSLELGDSALYFCASSPEWAGYTFGSGTRLTVV.

The rearrangement joins TRBV14 to TRBJ1-2; D gene ambiguous. Germline CDR1 reads SGHDN; CDR2 reads FVKESK. The CDR3 length is 14 residues. The germline V and J ends were trimmed by 1 base and 4 bases, with 10 bases remaining between them. The CDR3 DNA reads as TGTGCCAGCAGCCAAGGCTCCGGTCCCTATGGCTACACCTTC. Its translation is CASSQGSGPYGYTF.

The rearrangement joins TRBV4-3 to TRBJ2-1; TRBD2 is a possible D gene (5 bases). The CDR3 contains 16 residues. V lost 1 base, J lost 0 bases, and 10 bases lay in between. In germline, CDR1 is LGHNA, CDR2 YSLEER. The CDR3 bases are TGCGCCAGCAGCCAAGTTAGCGCTAGCTCCTACAATGAGCAGTTCTTC. It translates to CASSQVSASSYNEQFF.

V is TRBV6-1 and J is TRBJ2-4; TRBD2 agrees at 10 bases. The CDR3 is 16 amino acids. CDR1 and CDR2 (germline): MNHNS, SASEGT. V was pared by 3 bases and J by 3 bases, with 5 bases of the junction left unmatched. CDR3 in DNA: TGTGCCAGCAGTGATGGAGCGGGAGGGCTCAAAAACATTCAGTACTTC. Translated, it gives CASSDGAGGLKNIQYF.

The genes are TRBV6-5 and TRBJ1-2; D is unclear. Trimming took 4 bases from V and 6 from J, leaving 12 bases between them. The CDR3 contains 13 residues. CDR1 MNHEY and CDR2 SVGAGI come from the germline V gene. The chain's CDR3 is CASSLGIRDGYTF. CDR3 bases: TGTGCCAGCAGTTTAGGGATTAGGGATGGCTACACCTTC.

The chain joins TRBV7-2 to TRBJ1-2, with TRBD1 matching over 10 bases. Germline-derived CDR1 and CDR2 are SGHTA and FQGNSA. J was trimmed by 4 bases and V by 4 bases; bases with no gene match: 6. This CDR3 comprises 15 residues. This CDR3 reads CASSSRDRGFYGYTF. The DNA of the CDR3 is TGTGCCAGCAGCTCCCGGGACAGGGGATTCTATGGCTACACCTTC.

The rearrangement links TRBV9 to TRBJ2-7, with 8 bases identical to TRBD2. CDR1 is SGDLS, CDR2 YYNGEE, per germline. V lost 2 bases, J lost 9 bases, and 7 bases stayed unmatched. The CDR3 runs to 13 residues. The CDR3 is CASSVTSAAGQYF. The CDR3 nucleotides are TGTGCCAGCAGCGTGACTAGCGCAGCGGGGCAGTACTTC. The full variable domain, rest sourced from reference TRBV9 and TRBJ2-7, is DSGVTQTPKHLITATGQRVTLRCSPRSGDLSVYWYQQSLDQGLQFLIQYYNGEERAKGNILERFSAQQFPDLHSELNLSSLELGDSALYFCASSVTSAAGQYFGPGTRLTVT.

The chain has TRBV27 and TRBJ1-1; 8 nucleotides agree with TRBD1. Unmatched junction bases numbered 5, after V lost 6 bases and J lost 5 bases. Looked up from germline, CDR1 is MNHEY and CDR2 is SMNVEV (reference sequence). The length of the CDR3 is 13 residues. CDR3 residues: CASRLTGVTEAFF. The CDR3 nucleotides are TGTGCCAGCAGACTGACAGGGGTAACTGAAGCTTTCTTT.

This clone was seen a few times. The genes are TRBV5-1 and TRBJ1-4; 9 nucleotides line up with TRBD1. Trimming cost V 0 bases and J 4 bases; bases outside gene matches: 4. CDR1 SGHRS and CDR2 YFSETQ come from the germline V gene. The CDR3 length is 16 residues. The DNA for the CDR3 is TGCGCCAGCAGCTTGGGGGTGACAGGGGGTAATGAAAAACTGTTTTTT. Its protein is CASSLGVTGGNEKLFF.

The chain joins TRBV9 to TRBJ2-3; perhaps TRBD2 as D (6 bases). Germline V gives CDR1 SGDLS, CDR2 YYNGEE. Trimming pared 2 bases from V and 6 bases from J, leaving 16 bases between. This CDR3 contains 15 residues. This chain's CDR3 is CASSVRLVPSDTQYF. As DNA, the CDR3 is TGTGCCAGCAGCGTCCGACTAGTCCCGTCCGATACGCAGTATTTT.